This T cell receptor beta chain is drawn from a study of control samples from healthy donors and cancer patients. Germline CDR1 and CDR2: MNHEY and SVGAGI. V lost 7 bases to trimming and J lost 8 bases; unmatched junction nucleotides: 5. CDR3 size: 12 residues. This table comes from immunoSEQ multiplex PCR, and its TCRdb copy is limited to in-frame clones, with some not included. Of under 150,000 clones in the sample, more than 75% were seen once. The TCR sequence derives from a woman aged 70-85 years in good health. The sequenced sample consisted of blood. V is TRBV6-5 and J is TRBJ1-2, with 9 bases matching TRBD1. The CDR3 region has the DNA TGTGCCAGCAAACAGGGGGCGCACGGCTACACCTTC. Its translation is CASKQGAHGYTF.